Listed below are T cell receptor beta chains from one sample, sequenced in a study of blood T cell repertoires in COVID-19. Some clones are missing from TCRdb's copy, which holds only in-frame ones; the method was immunoSEQ multiplex PCR. The repertoire holds around 200,000 clones, with 85% to 90% as singletons. Sequenced sample: PBMCs or T cells enriched from blood (not recorded which). These receptors came from a woman in her thirties or forties with acute COVID-19. The CDR3 runs from the conserved cysteine through the conserved F or W. The D gene is left open where the match is weak. Expanded clones get a size class; other rows say once, few or many, or leave the size out.

d_gene	j_gene	abundance	v_gene	CDR3aa	CDR3nt
TRBD1	TRBJ2-1	NA	TRBV2	CASRGTGPYNEQFF	TGTGCCAGCAGGGGGACAGGGCCCTACAATGAGCAGTTCTTC
NA	TRBJ1-4	NA	TRBV4-1	CASSQGGRINEKLFF	TGCGCCAGCAGCCAAGGAGGGCGGATTAATGAAAAACTGTTTTTT
TRBD2	TRBJ2-1	NA	TRBV6-5	CASSSLAGASYNEQFF	TGTGCCAGCAGTTCCTTAGCGGGAGCATCCTACAATGAGCAGTTCTTC
NA	TRBJ2-7	NA	TRBV3-1/TRBV3-2	CASSHGSEFIEQYF	TGTGCCAGCAGCCATGGATCGGAGTTTATAGAGCAGTACTTC
NA	TRBJ1-6	NA	TRBV2	CASRDGGYRNSPLHF	TGTGCCAGCAGAGATGGAGGGTACAGGAATTCACCCCTCCACTTT
TRBD2	TRBJ2-7	NA	TRBV6-5	CASSTASGSSYEQYF	TGTGCCAGCAGTACCGCCAGCGGGAGTTCCTACGAGCAGTACTTC
TRBD1	TRBJ2-2	NA	TRBV27	CASSLPTGVNTGELFF	TGTGCCAGCAGTCTCCCGACAGGGGTCAACACCGGGGAGCTGTTTTTT
TRBD1	TRBJ2-2	NA	TRBV7-8	CASSGTAANTGELFF	TGTGCCAGCAGCGGGACAGCAGCGAACACCGGGGAGCTGTTTTTT
NA	TRBJ1-1	NA	TRBV30	CAWSTQGRGLTEAFF	TGTGCCTGGAGCACCCAGGGTAGGGGCCTTACTGAAGCTTTCTTT
NA	TRBJ1-5	NA	TRBV5-1	CASSDGQLNQPQHF	TGCGCCAGCAGCGACGGACAGCTTAATCAGCCCCAGCATTTT
NA	TRBJ2-2	NA	TRBV29-1	CSVAAGELFF	TGCAGCGTTGCGGCCGGGGAGCTGTTTTTT
NA	TRBJ2-5	NA	TRBV5-1	CASSFHTTQETQYF	TGCGCCAGCAGCTTTCACACTACCCAAGAGACCCAGTACTTC
NA	TRBJ1-1	NA	TRBV9	CASSPQVGMNTEAFF	TGTGCCAGCAGCCCCCAGGTGGGTATGAACACTGAAGCTTTCTTT
NA	TRBJ2-7	NA	TRBV3-1/TRBV3-2	CASSFFSYEQYF	TGTGCCAGCAGCTTCTTCTCCTACGAGCAGTACTTC
NA	TRBJ1-5	NA	TRBV30	CAWSGRQDQPQHF	TGTGCCTGGAGTGGGAGACAGGATCAGCCCCAGCATTTT
TRBD1	TRBJ2-7	once	TRBV30	CAWSRDSTYEQYF	TGTGCCTGGAGCCGGGACAGTACCTACGAGCAGTACTTC
TRBD2	TRBJ2-1	NA	TRBV6-5	CASGSGRAWNEQFF	TGTGCCAGCGGCTCCGGGAGGGCCTGGAATGAGCAGTTCTTC
TRBD1	TRBJ2-2	NA	TRBV6-2/TRBV6-3	CASSKDRGYGGELFF	TGTGCCAGCAGTAAGGACAGGGGCTACGGCGGGGAGCTGTTTTTT
NA	TRBJ2-1	NA	TRBV6-1	CASSEPHYNEQFF	TGTGCCAGCAGTGAACCCCACTACAATGAGCAGTTCTTC
TRBD1	TRBJ2-7	NA	TRBV11-2	CASSSGQNPTYEQYF	TGTGCCAGCAGCTCGGGACAGAACCCGACCTACGAGCAGTACTTC
TRBD1	TRBJ2-3	NA	TRBV14	CASGQGSTQYF	TGTGCCAGCGGACAGGGCAGCACGCAGTATTTT
TRBD1	TRBJ1-6	NA	TRBV5-1	CASSLGLTGQDNSPLHF	TGCGCCAGCAGCTTGGGCCTTACGGGACAGGATAATTCACCCCTCCACTTT
NA	TRBJ2-5	NA	TRBV9	CASSRLDSPRTQYF	TGTGCCAGCAGCCGCTTGGACAGCCCCAGGACCCAGTACTTC
NA	TRBJ2-2	once	TRBV12-3/TRBV12-4	CASRWGNGELFF	TGTGCCAGCAGGTGGGGCAACGGGGAGCTGTTTTTT
TRBD2	TRBJ2-7	NA	TRBV27	CASSSATGTSYEQYF	TGTGCCAGCAGTTCCGCGACCGGGACTAGTTACGAGCAGTACTTC
NA	TRBJ2-7	NA	TRBV5-1	CASSSGHLYEQYF	TGCGCCAGCAGCTCAGGGCATCTTTACGAGCAGTACTTC
NA	TRBJ1-1	once	TRBV7-2	CASSLSIVNTEAFF	TGTGCCAGCAGCTTGTCTATAGTGAACACTGAAGCTTTCTTT
NA	TRBJ1-4	NA	TRBV2	CASSDWAGDEKLFF	TGTGCCAGCAGTGATTGGGCAGGGGATGAAAAACTGTTTTTT
TRBD1	TRBJ1-2	NA	TRBV9	CASSGEGANYGYTF	TGTGCCAGCAGCGGCGAGGGGGCCAACTATGGCTACACCTTC
NA	TRBJ2-2	NA	TRBV4-2	CASSQEGQNTGELFF	TGTGCCAGCAGCCAAGAGGGACAGAACACCGGGGAGCTGTTTTTT
NA	TRBJ1-6	NA	TRBV7-2	CASSQNYNSPLHF	TGTGCCAGCAGCCAGAATTATAATTCACCCCTCCACTTT
NA	TRBJ1-1	NA	TRBV13	CASSPEGAEAFF	TGTGCCAGCAGCCCAGAGGGGGCTGAAGCTTTCTTT
TRBD1	TRBJ1-4	NA	TRBV5-5	CASSFFDRGLGEKLFF	TGTGCCAGCAGCTTCTTCGACAGGGGGCTGGGTGAAAAACTGTTTTTT
TRBD1	TRBJ1-1	NA	TRBV5-1	CASSLVVGTAMNTEAFF	TGCGCCAGCAGCTTGGTAGTCGGGACAGCTATGAACACTGAAGCTTTCTTT
NA	TRBJ1-1	NA	TRBV25-1	CASSSPRGTVVGGTEAFF	TGTGCCAGCAGTTCTCCCCGGGGGACCGTGGTTGGAGGCACTGAAGCTTTCTTT
NA	TRBJ2-1	few	TRBV25-1	CASSEIPESGANNEQFF	TGTGCCAGCAGTGAAATCCCGGAGTCAGGGGCGAACAATGAGCAGTTCTTC
TRBD2	TRBJ2-1	NA	TRBV3-1/TRBV3-2	CASSQEWGTSGRAYNEQFF	TGTGCCAGCAGCCAAGAGTGGGGGACTAGCGGGAGGGCCTACAATGAGCAGTTCTTC
NA	TRBJ1-2	NA	TRBV6-4	CASSDSPGQGLSHF	TGTGCCAGCAGTGACTCTCCGGGACAAGGACTGAGTCACTTC
TRBD2	TRBJ2-1	NA	TRBV7-2	CASSLAGTSSHGGQFF	TGTGCCAGCAGCTTAGCCGGGACTAGCTCCCACGGTGGGCAGTTCTTC
TRBD1	TRBJ2-2	NA	TRBV18	CASSRRSGQGKPANTGELFF	TGTGCCAGCTCACGGCGATCTGGACAGGGGAAACCCGCGAACACCGGGGAGCTGTTTTTT
NA	TRBJ2-1	NA	TRBV19	CASSILGSRDEQFF	TGTGCCAGTAGTATTCTCGGGAGTCGGGATGAGCAGTTCTTC
TRBD1	TRBJ2-7	NA	TRBV7-9	CASSSTYDRGLAEQYF	TGTGCCAGCAGCTCCACATACGACAGGGGGCTTGCCGAGCAGTACTTC
NA	TRBJ1-1	NA	TRBV19	CASSIGGLAEAFF	TGTGCCAGTAGTATCGGGGGGTTGGCTGAAGCTTTCTTT
TRBD1	TRBJ1-1	NA	TRBV29-1	CSALTGGWEAFF	TGCAGCGCCCTAACAGGGGGCTGGGAAGCTTTCTTT
NA	TRBJ1-5	NA	TRBV7-8	CASSLASSTYSNQPQHF	TGTGCCAGCAGCTTAGCGTCGTCCACCTATAGCAATCAGCCCCAGCATTTT
TRBD2	TRBJ2-1	NA	TRBV7-9	CASSLTGLAGYNEQFF	TGTGCCAGCAGCTTGACGGGACTAGCGGGATACAATGAGCAGTTCTTC
TRBD1	TRBJ1-1	few	TRBV5-1	CASSAGQMNTEAFF	TGCGCCAGCAGCGCGGGACAGATGAACACTGAAGCTTTCTTT
TRBD2	TRBJ2-1	once	TRBV27	CASSFLTSANNEQFF	TGTGCCAGCAGTTTCCTCACTAGCGCCAACAATGAGCAGTTCTTC
NA	TRBJ1-6	NA	TRBV12-3/TRBV12-4	CASRKDGGSPLHF	TGTGCCAGCAGAAAGGACGGGGGTTCACCCCTCCACTTT
TRBD2	TRBJ2-1	NA	TRBV25-1	CASSALSGRANEQFF	TGTGCCAGCAGTGCCCTTAGCGGGAGGGCCAATGAGCAGTTCTTC
TRBD2	TRBJ2-3	NA	TRBV9	CASSVGGSRTDTQYF	TGTGCCAGCAGCGTTGGCGGGAGTCGCACAGATACGCAGTATTTT
TRBD1	TRBJ1-2	NA	TRBV6-1	CASSQAGGSGYTF	TGTGCCAGCAGTCAAGCAGGGGGCTCTGGCTACACCTTC
TRBD2	TRBJ2-4	once	TRBV5-4	CASSLMGLSGGRNIQYF	TGTGCCAGCAGCTTGATGGGTCTTAGCGGGGGTAGAAACATTCAGTACTTC
NA	TRBJ2-1	NA	TRBV7-3	CASSSGLYNEQFF	TGTGCCAGCAGCTCCGGACTTTACAATGAGCAGTTCTTC
TRBD2	TRBJ2-1	NA	TRBV6-5	CASSYYAGGPFNEQFF	TGTGCCAGCAGTTACTATGCGGGGGGGCCTTTCAATGAGCAGTTCTTC
NA	TRBJ2-2	NA	TRBV5-5	CASSFMRTANTGELFF	TGTGCCAGCAGCTTTATGAGGACAGCAAACACCGGGGAGCTGTTTTTT
TRBD1	TRBJ1-1	NA	TRBV4-1	CASSLHPGQGGLGTEAFF	TGCGCCAGCAGCTTACACCCGGGACAGGGGGGATTAGGCACTGAAGCTTTCTTT
NA	TRBJ2-3	NA	TRBV30	CAWGIGVPGTDTQYF	TGTGCCTGGGGAATAGGGGTCCCTGGCACAGATACGCAGTATTTT
NA	TRBJ2-2	once	TRBV28	CASSPAGSNTGELFF	TGTGCCAGCAGCCCTGCGGGGTCGAACACCGGGGAGCTGTTTTTT